This is a list of T cell receptor beta chains from one sample in a study of response to subunit inactivated influenza vaccine. TCRdb recomputed calls from the RT-PCR reads with MiXCR, one row per CDR3 protein. The sample lists a few hundred thousand distinct CDR3 sequences, roughly a fifth occurring once. The starting material was PBMCs from blood, obtained approximately 20 months after vaccination. These receptors originate from a man in his fifties or sixties who received an inactivated influenza vaccine. The CDR3 runs from the conserved cysteine through the conserved F or W. D genes are given only for firm matches. Clone size is stated in some rows and not others, as once, few, many or a class when expanded.

v_gene	d_gene	j_gene	abundance	CDR3nt	CDR3aa
TRBV20-1	-	TRBJ2-7	few	TGCAGTGCAACCCCCCAGGCAGCCAACTCCTACGAGCAGTACTTC	CSATPQAANSYEQYF
TRBV7-9	-	TRBJ1-4	few	TGTGCCAGCAGCTTACCCGGGGACGAGGGAAAACTGTTTTTT	CASSLPGDEGKLFF
TRBV4-3	-	TRBJ2-1	-	TGCGCCAGCAGCCAAGATTGGGGTTCCTACAATGAGCAGTTCTTC	CASSQDWGSYNEQFF
TRBV20-1	-	TRBJ1-5	-	TGCAGTGCGGCCGGGACAAAGAATCGCGTGGGGCCCCAGCATTTT	CSAAGTKNRVGPQHF
TRBV7-8	-	TRBJ2-7	-	TGTGCCAGCTCCCTACAGCACGAGCAGTACTTC	CASSLQHEQYF
TRBV19	-	TRBJ2-1	-	TGTGCCAGTAGTATAGATACGAGAAAACCCCTCAATGAGCAGTTCTTC	CASSIDTRKPLNEQFF
TRBV12-3/TRBV12-4	TRBD1	TRBJ2-7	few	TGTGCCAGCAGTCCGACAGGGAGAGCCTACGAGCAGTACTTC	CASSPTGRAYEQYF
TRBV6-5	-	TRBJ2-7	few	TGTGCCAGCAGTTACTCGAGCGAAGAGTACGAGCAGTACTTC	CASSYSSEEYEQYF
TRBV29-1	-	TRBJ1-2	few	TGCAGCGTTTTTTTGGGGTTAGCTCCCGCCCGAGGCTACACCTTC	CSVFLGLAPARGYTF
TRBV15	-	TRBJ1-4	few	TGTGCCACCAGCAGAGGAGACAGGCCTAATGAAAAACTGTTTTTT	CATSRGDRPNEKLFF
TRBV5-1	TRBD1	TRBJ2-1	-	TGCGCCAGCAGACAACAGGGGAACAATGAGCAGTTCTTC	CASRQQGNNEQFF
TRBV29-1	TRBD1	TRBJ1-4	few	TGCAGCGTTCTACCTACGGGACAGGTGAATGAAAAACTGTTTTTT	CSVLPTGQVNEKLFF
TRBV12-3/TRBV12-4	TRBD2	TRBJ2-7	-	TGTGCCAGCAGCCCCGCTAGCGGGGTTAACGAGCAGTACTTC	CASSPASGVNEQYF
TRBV7-9	-	TRBJ1-2	-	TGTGCCAGCAGCTTGGGCAGGGGTTCAGACTATGGCTACACCTTC	CASSLGRGSDYGYTF
TRBV18	-	TRBJ1-3	-	TGTGCCAGCTCACCCAACTACTCTGGAAACACCATATATTTT	CASSPNYSGNTIYF
TRBV6-7	-	TRBJ1-2	-	TGTGCCAGCAGTTACGGTTTGGGACACCCTAACTATGGCTACACCTTC	CASSYGLGHPNYGYTF
TRBV6-1	-	TRBJ2-6	few	TGTGCCACTTCGGTCTCTGGGGCCAACGTCCTGACTTTC	CATSVSGANVLTF
TRBV29-1	TRBD1	TRBJ1-2	-	TGCAGCGCCACACAGGGGCCTAACTATGGCTACACCTTC	CSATQGPNYGYTF
TRBV4-3	TRBD1	TRBJ1-5	few	TGCGCCAGCAGCCAAGATTCAGGGGGGGTCCAGCCCCAGCATTTT	CASSQDSGGVQPQHF
TRBV29-1	-	TRBJ2-3	-	TGCAGCGTTGAGAACCGGGGGAGCACAGATACGCAGTATTTT	CSVENRGSTDTQYF
TRBV28	-	TRBJ1-1	-	TGTGCCAGCAGTTGGGCAGGGTTGAACACTGAAGCTTTCTTT	CASSWAGLNTEAFF
TRBV12-3/TRBV12-4	TRBD2	TRBJ2-2	-	TGTGCCAGCAGTTTATCTAGCGGGAGGGCCGGGGAGCTGTTTTTT	CASSLSSGRAGELFF
TRBV6-1	TRBD1	TRBJ1-4	few	TGTGCCACCAACCGCGGACAGGACCTATCGGAAAAACTGTTTTTT	CATNRGQDLSEKLFF
TRBV7-2	-	TRBJ1-1	-	TGTGCCAGCAGCTTAGATGGTAGCACTGAAGCTTTCTTT	CASSLDGSTEAFF
TRBV20-1	-	TRBJ2-7	-	TGCAGTGCTGCCGATATGGGTCTCCACGAGCAGTACTTC	CSAADMGLHEQYF
TRBV12-3/TRBV12-4	-	TRBJ1-5	-	TGTGCCAGCAGTTTAGGGATTGGCCCCCAGCATTTT	CASSLGIGPQHF
TRBV20-1	-	TRBJ1-5	-	TGCAGTGCAACGGGACCGGAGGGCAATCAGCCCCAGCATTTT	CSATGPEGNQPQHF
TRBV30	TRBD1	TRBJ1-1	many	TGTGCCTGGAGTAGGGGGCCTGAAGCTTTCTTT	CAWSRGPEAFF
TRBV20-1	-	TRBJ2-5	few	TGCAGTGCCCGTAGGAGGGCTAACCAGTACCAAGAGACCCAGTACTTC	CSARRRANQYQETQYF
TRBV9	TRBD1	TRBJ1-1	many	TGTGCCAGCAGCGGGCGACAGGGGCCGAACACTGAAGCTTTCTTT	CASSGRQGPNTEAFF
TRBV6-2/TRBV6-3	-	TRBJ1-6	many	TGTGCCAGCAGTTACTCACCTCCTTGGGCGGACCTCGGCTCCTATAATTCACCCCTCCACTTT	CASSYSPPWADLGSYNSPLHF
TRBV10-1	-	TRBJ1-1	few	TGCGCCAGCAGTGTCCAGGTGAACACTGAAGCTTTCTTT	CASSVQVNTEAFF
TRBV11-2	-	TRBJ2-1	-	TGTGCCAGCAGAGTTACGGGACTGAGCTCCTACAATGAGCAGTTCTTC	CASRVTGLSSYNEQFF
TRBV2	-	TRBJ1-4	few	TGTGCCAGCAGTGCGACCCGGTTGGCAGAAAAACTGTTTTTT	CASSATRLAEKLFF
TRBV18	TRBD2	TRBJ2-2	-	TGTGCCAGCTCATCATATAGCGGGAGAAACACCGGGGAGCTGTTTTTT	CASSSYSGRNTGELFF
TRBV15	-	TRBJ1-2	many	TGTGCCACCAGCAGAGTCGGGACTTCAAACTATGGCTACACCTTC	CATSRVGTSNYGYTF
TRBV5-1	-	TRBJ1-5	-	TGCGCCAGCAGCTGGTTGGGAGTTAGCAATCAGCCCCAGCATTTT	CASSWLGVSNQPQHF
TRBV19	-	TRBJ1-5	-	TGTGCCAGTTCGGACAGTCAAGTGATCTATAGCAATCAGCCCCAGCATTTT	CASSDSQVIYSNQPQHF
TRBV19	-	TRBJ2-1	-	TGTGCCAGTAGTGTGGCTAGCTCCTACAATGAGCAGTTCTTC	CASSVASSYNEQFF
TRBV29-1	-	TRBJ2-1	-	TGCAGCAGTGGGGAAAACTACAATGAGCAGTTCTTC	CSSGENYNEQFF
TRBV9	-	TRBJ1-1	few	TGTGCCAGCAGCGCTGGGGCGGGGGTCGGTGACACTGAAGCTTTCTTT	CASSAGAGVGDTEAFF
TRBV24-1	TRBD1	TRBJ1-2	many	TGTGCCACCAGAGGAGGGGGCGACTATGGCTACACCTTC	CATRGGGDYGYTF
TRBV12-3/TRBV12-4	-	TRBJ1-2	few	TGTGCCAGCAGTTTGGCGACCGGGGCGAAAAGCTATGGCTACACCTTC	CASSLATGAKSYGYTF
TRBV20-1	-	TRBJ2-7	-	TGCAGTGCTAGGGGGCCTTTGGAAGAGCAGTACTTC	CSARGPLEEQYF
TRBV6-6	-	TRBJ1-5	-	TGTGCCAGCAGTTACTCATGGGGCGAGCCCCAGCATTTT	CASSYSWGEPQHF
TRBV27	TRBD1	TRBJ2-7	-	TGTGCCAGCGGGGACAGGGTTCGCTACGAGCAGTACTTC	CASGDRVRYEQYF
TRBV4-1	-	TRBJ1-4	-	TGCGCCAGCAGCCAAGATAGGTCTTTAGGGACTAATGAAAAACTGTTTTTT	CASSQDRSLGTNEKLFF
TRBV24-1	TRBD1	TRBJ2-5	-	TGTGCCACCAGTGATTTGGAAGGGACAGGGGGAGAGACCCAGTACTTC	CATSDLEGTGGETQYF
TRBV28	-	TRBJ2-3	-	TGTGCCAGCACCCCTCGGTGGGGTGCCGGTGGCACAGATACGCAGTATTTT	CASTPRWGAGGTDTQYF
TRBV7-8	TRBD2	TRBJ2-1	-	TGTGCCAGCAGCCCTATCGGGCTAGCGGGGGGGGGTGAGCAGTTCTTC	CASSPIGLAGGGEQFF
TRBV5-4	-	TRBJ1-2	-	TGTGCCAGCAGCTTAGCCGGGACAAGGCATGGCTACACCTTC	CASSLAGTRHGYTF
TRBV15	TRBD1	TRBJ1-4	-	TGTGCCACCAGCCGAGGGACAGGGGGAAGAGAAAAACTGTTTTTT	CATSRGTGGREKLFF
TRBV5-1	TRBD1	TRBJ2-3	-	TGCGCCAGCGGGCGCGGGACAGGGGGATTTAATGCAGATACGCAGTATTTT	CASGRGTGGFNADTQYF
TRBV7-3	-	TRBJ1-1	few	TGTGCCAGCAGCTTAGAACCGACAGGACCCACTGAAGCTTTCTTT	CASSLEPTGPTEAFF
TRBV19	TRBD2	TRBJ2-3	-	TGTGCCAGTAGTATAGTCGGGGGGGGCACAGATACGCAGTATTTT	CASSIVGGGTDTQYF
TRBV10-3	TRBD1	TRBJ1-2	-	TGTGCCATCAGTGTGGGACAGGGGGCGAGTGGCTACACCTTC	CAISVGQGASGYTF
TRBV14	-	TRBJ2-7	few	TGTGCCAGCAGCCCCAATCCCTACGAGCAGTACTTC	CASSPNPYEQYF